This TCR beta chain originates from a study of blood T cell repertoires in COVID-19. Turning to the study itself: Both acute and convalescent COVID-19 samples were obtained from the United States, Italy and Spain. Nucleic acid was either cDNA or gDNA, and it came from T cells, B-cell-depleted T cells, or PBMCs.

This clone was detected only a few times. Authors' processing steps: Estimates of nucleated cell counts were drawn from the amplification of reference gene primers. Data came from immunoSEQ multiplex PCR; TCRdb stores just in-frame clones and leaves some out. D and trimming were read from the DNA, whereas the V and J calls and clone size are those reported in that table. Of 14,000 or so clones listed, less than 75% were seen once; the top ten hold around a fifth. CDR1 and CDR2 (germline): SGHVS, FQNEAQ. Trimming took 2 bases from V and 5 from J; bases not matched to a gene: 2. This CDR3 spans 14 amino acids.

The chain couples TRBV7-8 to TRBJ1-5; 8 bases map to TRBD1. The sequenced sample consisted of peripheral blood. This sequence was found in a boy between 2 and 15 years old with active or convalescent COVID-19. The CDR3 loop reads CASSLYRGDQPQHF. The CDR3 region has the DNA TGTGCCAGCAGCTTATACAGGGGGGATCAGCCCCAGCATTTT.